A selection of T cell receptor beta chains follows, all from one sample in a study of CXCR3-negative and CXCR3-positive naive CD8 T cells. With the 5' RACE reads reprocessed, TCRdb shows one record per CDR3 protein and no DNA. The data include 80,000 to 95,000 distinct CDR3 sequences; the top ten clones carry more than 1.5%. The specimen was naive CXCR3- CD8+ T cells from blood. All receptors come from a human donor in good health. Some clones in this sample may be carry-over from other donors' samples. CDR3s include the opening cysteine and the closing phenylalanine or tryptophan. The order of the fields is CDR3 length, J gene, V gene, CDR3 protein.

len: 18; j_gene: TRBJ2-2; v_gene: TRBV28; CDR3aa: CASSSSSGGAQHTGELFF
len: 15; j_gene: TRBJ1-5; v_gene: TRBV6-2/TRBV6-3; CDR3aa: CASSSRESGNQPQHF
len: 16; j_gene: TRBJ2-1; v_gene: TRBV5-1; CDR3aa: CASSLGLAGDYNEQLF
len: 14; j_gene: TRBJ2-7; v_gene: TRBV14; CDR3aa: CASSPTSPSYEQYF
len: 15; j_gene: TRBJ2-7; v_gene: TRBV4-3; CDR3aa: CASSQGSMSGYEQYF
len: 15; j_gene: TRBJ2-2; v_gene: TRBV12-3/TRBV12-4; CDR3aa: CASSQRGTFTGELFF
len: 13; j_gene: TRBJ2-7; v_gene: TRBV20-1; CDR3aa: CSAKWTETYEQYF
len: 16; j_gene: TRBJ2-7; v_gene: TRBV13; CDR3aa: CASSSDSDHLPYEQYF
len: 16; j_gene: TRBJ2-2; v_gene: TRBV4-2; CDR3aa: CASSPLLVIDTGELFF
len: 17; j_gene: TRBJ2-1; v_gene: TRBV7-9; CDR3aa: CASSPRSSGGAYNEQFF
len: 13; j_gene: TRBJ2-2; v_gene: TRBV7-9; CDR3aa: CASSLPIPGELFF
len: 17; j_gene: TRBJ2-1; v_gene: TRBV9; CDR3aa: CASSVDSGSSSYNEQFF
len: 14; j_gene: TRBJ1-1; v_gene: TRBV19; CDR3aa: CASSIGQGNTEAFF
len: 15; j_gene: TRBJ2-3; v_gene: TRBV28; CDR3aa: CASRGLAGRTDTQYF
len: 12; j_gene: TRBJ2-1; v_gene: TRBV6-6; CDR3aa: CASSYGDNEQFF
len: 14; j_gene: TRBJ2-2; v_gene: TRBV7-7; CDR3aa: CASSPWTESGELFF
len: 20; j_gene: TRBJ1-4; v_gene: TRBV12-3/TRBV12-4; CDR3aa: CASSFGFYGALKATNEKLFF
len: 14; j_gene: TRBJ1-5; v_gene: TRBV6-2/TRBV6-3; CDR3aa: CASSYPYSNQPQHF
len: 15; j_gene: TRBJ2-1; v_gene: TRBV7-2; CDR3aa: CASSRLGGGNNEQFF
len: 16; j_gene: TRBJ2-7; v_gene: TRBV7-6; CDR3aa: CASSPLGGGPSYEQYF